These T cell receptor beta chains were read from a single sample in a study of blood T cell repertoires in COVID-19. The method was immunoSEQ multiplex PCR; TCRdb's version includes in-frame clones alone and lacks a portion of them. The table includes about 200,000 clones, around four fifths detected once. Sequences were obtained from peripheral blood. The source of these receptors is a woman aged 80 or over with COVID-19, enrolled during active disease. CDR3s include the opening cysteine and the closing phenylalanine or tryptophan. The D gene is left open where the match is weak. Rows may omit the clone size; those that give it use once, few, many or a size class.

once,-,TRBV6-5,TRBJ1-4,TGTGCCAGCAGGAACAGGGTTGCAACTAATGAAAAACTGTTTTTT,CASRNRVATNEKLFF
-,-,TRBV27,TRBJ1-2,TGTGCCAGCAGTCCCCTAGACTCGAAGAACTATGGCTACACCTTC,CASSPLDSKNYGYTF
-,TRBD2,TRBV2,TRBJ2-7,TGTGCCAGCAGTACCTCTAGCGGGGACCCTGCCTACGAGCAGTACTTC,CASSTSSGDPAYEQYF
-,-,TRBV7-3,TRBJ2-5,TGTGCCAGCAGCAGACAGTACCAAGAGACCCAGTACTTC,CASSRQYQETQYF
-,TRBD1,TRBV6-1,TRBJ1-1,TGTGCCAGCAGTGAAACGAGACAGGGGGAAGCTTTCTTT,CASSETRQGEAFF
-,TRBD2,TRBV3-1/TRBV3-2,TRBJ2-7,TGTGCCAGTCCCTGCAGAGCGGGATCTGGCTACGAGCAGTACTTC,CASPCRAGSGYEQYF
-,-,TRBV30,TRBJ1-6,TGTGCCTGGAGTGTAGGACAAAGGGGCGAACCCCTCCACTTT,CAWSVGQRGEPLHF
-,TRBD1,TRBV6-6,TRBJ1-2,TGTGCCAGCAGTCCCCCCCGGAACAGGGGAGGTGTGGGCGGCTACACCTTC,CASSPPRNRGGVGGYTF
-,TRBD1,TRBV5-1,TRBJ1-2,TGCGCCAGCAGCCCAACGACAGGGTATGGCTACACCTTC,CASSPTTGYGYTF
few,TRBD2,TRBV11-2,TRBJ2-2,TGTGCCAGCAGCTTAAGGGGGGTTGGTCCAGCGGGGGACCCCGGGGAGCTGTTTTTT,CASSLRGVGPAGDPGELFF
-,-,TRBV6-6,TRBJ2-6,TGTGCCAGCAGTTACCCTCTTCCCTCTGGGGCCAACGTCCTGACTTTC,CASSYPLPSGANVLTF
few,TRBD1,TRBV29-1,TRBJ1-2,TGCAGCGTTGTCCGGACAGGGGTGGATGGCTACACCTTC,CSVVRTGVDGYTF
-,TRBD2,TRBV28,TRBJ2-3,TGTGCCGCCGGGAGGGCGGGGGTCAAAACAGATACGCAGTATTTT,CAAGRAGVKTDTQYF
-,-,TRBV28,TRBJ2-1,TGTGCCAGTAGCCTAGCGCCATATTACAATGAGCAGTTCTTC,CASSLAPYYNEQFF
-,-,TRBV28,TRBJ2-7,TGTGCCAGCAGTTCCGAGGACAGAAGCAAAAACTACGAGCAGTACTTC,CASSSEDRSKNYEQYF
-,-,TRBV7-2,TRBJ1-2,TGTGCCAGCAGCCAACAGCTTAACTATGGCTACACCTTC,CASSQQLNYGYTF
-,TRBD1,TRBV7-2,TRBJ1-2,TGTGCCAGCAGCTTAGTGCCGGGACAGGGGTATGGCTACACCTTC,CASSLVPGQGYGYTF
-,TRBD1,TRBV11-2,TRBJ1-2,TGTGCCAGCAGGAGTTACAGGGGGAACGCTAACTATGGCTACACCTTC,CASRSYRGNANYGYTF
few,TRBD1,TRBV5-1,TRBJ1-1,TGCGCCAGCAGCCCCTGGGACAGGGGAGGTACTGAAGCTTTCTTT,CASSPWDRGGTEAFF
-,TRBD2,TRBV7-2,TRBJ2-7,TGTGCCAGCAGCTTAGGTAGTAGCGGGAGCTCCTACGAGCAATACTTC,CASSLGSSGSSYEQYF
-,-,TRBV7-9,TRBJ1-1,TGTGCCAGCAGCTTACTGACAGGCTCAGAGACTGAAGCTTTCTTT,CASSLLTGSETEAFF
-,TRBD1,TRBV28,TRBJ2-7,TGTGCCAGCAGTTCCCTCCCTGGATTTGGACAGGGAAGCTCCTACGAGCAGTACTTC,CASSSLPGFGQGSSYEQYF
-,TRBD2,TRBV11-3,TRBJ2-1,TGTGCCAGCAGCTTAGGCGGGAGATACAATGAGCAGTTCTTC,CASSLGGRYNEQFF
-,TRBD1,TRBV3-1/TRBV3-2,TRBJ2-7,TGTGCCAGCAGCTACGACAGGGCCTACGAGCAGTACTTC,CASSYDRAYEQYF
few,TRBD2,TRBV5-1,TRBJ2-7,TGCGCCAGCAGCATAGCGGGAATAGCGGGGGCCTACGAGCAGTACTTC,CASSIAGIAGAYEQYF
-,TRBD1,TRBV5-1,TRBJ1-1,TGCGCCAGCAGCTCCGGGACAGGGAAGAGTGAAGCTTTCTTT,CASSSGTGKSEAFF
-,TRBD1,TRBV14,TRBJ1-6,TGTGCCAGCAGCCCTCACAGGGGACGGAATTCACCCCTCCACTTT,CASSPHRGRNSPLHF
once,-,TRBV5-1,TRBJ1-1,TGCGCCAGCAGCTTGAGTGGGGGGATGAACACTGAAGCTTTCTTT,CASSLSGGMNTEAFF
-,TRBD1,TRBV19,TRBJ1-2,TGTGCCAGTAGCTATGACGGGACAGAGGGAGGCTACACCTTC,CASSYDGTEGGYTF
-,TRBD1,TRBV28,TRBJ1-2,TGTGCCAGCAGTTTCCGGGGACAGGGGGCTTTTGGCTACACCTTC,CASSFRGQGAFGYTF
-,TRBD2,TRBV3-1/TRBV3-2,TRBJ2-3,TGTGCCAGCAGCCGAGGGGAACTAGCGGTCACAGATACGCAGTATTTT,CASSRGELAVTDTQYF
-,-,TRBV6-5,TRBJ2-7,TGTGCCAGCGAGGGCCCTAACTACGAGCAGTACTTC,CASEGPNYEQYF
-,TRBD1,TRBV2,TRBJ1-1,TGTGCCGCCACAGGGGTCGTCGACACTGAAGCTTTCTTT,CAATGVVDTEAFF
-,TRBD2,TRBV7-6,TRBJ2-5,TGTGCCAGCAGCTTAGAGTTGCGAGCGGGGGGTGTAGAGACCCAGTACTTC,CASSLELRAGGVETQYF
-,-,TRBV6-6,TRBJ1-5,TGTGCCAGCAGTTATGATCAGAGCAATCAGCCCCAGCATTTT,CASSYDQSNQPQHF
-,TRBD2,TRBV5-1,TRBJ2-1,TGCGCCAGCAGCAGGGGAATAGGTTCCCAGCTAGCGGGAGAGGGTGAGCAGTTCTTC,CASSRGIGSQLAGEGEQFF
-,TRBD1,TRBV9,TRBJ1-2,TGTGCCAGCACCCGGGACAGTACTAACTATGGCTACACCTTC,CASTRDSTNYGYTF
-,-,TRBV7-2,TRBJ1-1,TGTGCCAGCAGCCCCCAGGGTATGAACACTGAAGCTTTCTTT,CASSPQGMNTEAFF
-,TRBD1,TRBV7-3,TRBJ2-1,TGTGCCAGCAGTTCCTCCGGGACAGATGAGCAGTTCTTC,CASSSSGTDEQFF
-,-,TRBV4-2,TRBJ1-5,TGTGCCAGCAGCCAAGATTGGGGGAGGGGTAATCAGCCCCAGCATTTT,CASSQDWGRGNQPQHF
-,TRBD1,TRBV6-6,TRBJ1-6,TGTGCCAGCAGAACTGGGACAGGGGAAGGCTCACCCCTCCACTTT,CASRTGTGEGSPLHF
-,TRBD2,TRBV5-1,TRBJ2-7,TGCGCCAGCAGTGCGGGGGGGGCGTCCCACGAGCAGTACTTC,CASSAGGASHEQYF
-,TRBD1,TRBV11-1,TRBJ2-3,TGTGCCAGCAGCCGGGACAGGGGCACAGATACGCAGTATTTT,CASSRDRGTDTQYF
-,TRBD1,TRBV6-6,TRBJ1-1,TGTGCCAGCAGTTACTCAGACCAGGGGGCGCGAACCGCAGCTTTCTTT,CASSYSDQGARTAAFF
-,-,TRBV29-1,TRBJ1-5,TGCAGCGTTGGACAGGGCAATCAGCCCCAGCATTTT,CSVGQGNQPQHF
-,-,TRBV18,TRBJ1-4,TGTGCCAGCTCCCTGGCGGGGGCAGAGGAAAAACTGTTTTTT,CASSLAGAEEKLFF
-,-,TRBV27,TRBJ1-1,TGTGCCAGCAGTTTAAGGCGACAGAACACTGAAGCTTTCTTT,CASSLRRQNTEAFF
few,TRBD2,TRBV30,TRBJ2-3,TGTGCCTGGAGTGACGGACTAGCGGGGGCCACAGATACGCAGTATTTT,CAWSDGLAGATDTQYF
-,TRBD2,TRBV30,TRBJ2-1,TGTGCCTGGAGCCCCTCTCCGACTAGCGGGGGCCCCATGAGCTCCTACAATGAGCAGTTCTTC,CAWSPSPTSGGPMSSYNEQFF
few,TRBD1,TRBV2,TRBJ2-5,TGTGCAAGCAGTGGGCGACAGGGGGAGACCCAGTACTTC,CASSGRQGETQYF
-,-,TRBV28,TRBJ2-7,TGTGCCAGCAGTTCAACGTTGCGCGAGCAGTACTTC,CASSSTLREQYF
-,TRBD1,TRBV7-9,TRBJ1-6,TGTGCCAGCAGCTTAACAGGGGGCCATTCACCCCTCCACTTT,CASSLTGGHSPLHF
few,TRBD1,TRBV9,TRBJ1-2,TGTGCCAGCAGCGTAGGTATGGACAGGCCAGGAAAGAGCTATGGCTACACCTTC,CASSVGMDRPGKSYGYTF
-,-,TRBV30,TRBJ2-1,TGTGCCTGGAGTGTACTGGGGGCCTACTCCTACAATGAGCAGTTCTTC,CAWSVLGAYSYNEQFF